These 3 T cell receptor beta chains came from one sample sequenced in a study listed by TCRdb under 2016. The library was obtained by RT-PCR. Instrument on record: Illumina MiSeq. The public reads were run again by TCRdb, first through fastp at Q25 and then through MiXCR, and only productive beta chains were kept. Rows with one shared CDR3 protein collapse into an entry with the most common genes and DNA. This sample holds hundreds of thousands of distinct CDR3 sequences; 13% to 15% were observed only once. 3.6% of the sample is taken by the ten largest. The sequenced sample consisted of memory CD4+ T cells from blood. These TCRs come from a female donor in good health, serving as a healthy control.

Only a few counts were recorded for this clonotype. J is TRBJ1-2 and V is TRBV18, with TRBD1 matching over 8 bases. Germline-derived CDR1 and CDR2 are KGHSH and LQKENI. The V gene end was trimmed by 3 bases and the J gene end by 6 bases; junction bases not matched to a gene: 6. CDR3 size: 14 residues. Here the CDR3 DNA reads TGTGCCAGCTCACCGGGACAGGTTATCGATGGCTACACCTTC. Its translation: CASSPGQVIDGYTF.

The chain has TRBV20-1 and TRBJ2-5; D may be TRBD1 or TRBD2 (5 bases each). There are 13 residues in the CDR3. Germline assignment: CDR1 DFQATT and CDR2 SNEGSKA (reference sequence). Trimming shortened V by 2 bases and J by 7 bases, and 14 bases separated the two germline ends. CDR3 residues: CSARLVGAGTQYF. The CDR3 bases are TGCAGTGCTAGATTGGTCGGGGCAGGGACCCAGTACTTC.

Notes on this clonotype: This sequence may be a read error, since a much larger clone differs from it by one base. J is TRBJ2-7 and V is TRBV4-2, with TRBD2 as a possible D gene (5 bases). Germline V gene lookup returns CDR1 LGHNA and CDR2 YNFKEQ. Trimming took 1 base from V and 6 from J, leaving 19 bases between them. This CDR3 has 16 amino acids. CDR3 loop: CASSQGPGLEGFEQYF. The DNA of the CDR3 is TGTGCCAGCAGCCAAGGGCCGGGGTTAGAGGGATTCGAGCAGTACTTC.